This paragraph reports one T cell receptor beta chain. This entry belongs to a study of blood T cell repertoires in COVID-19. How the authors handled the data: Cell counts per sample came from amplifying reference gene primers. The table came from immunoSEQ multiplex PCR; TCRdb's copy has only in-frame clones and leaves some out. V and J calls and clone size are those listed in that table; D and trimming were worked out from the DNA. The data contain around 30,000 clones, about nine tenths of them singletons. Germline trimming cut 5 bases from V and 4 bases from J; bases unmatched to any gene: 10. In germline, CDR1 is LNHDA, CDR2 SQIVND (reference sequence). The CDR3 is 15 residues long.

The receptor was derived from a human donor in a cohort sampled during active COVID-19. The chain carries TRBV19 and TRBJ2-5, with TRBD2 matching over 7 bases. The sequenced sample consisted of peripheral blood. The CDR3 is CASSGPDSGGETQYF. The CDR3 DNA is TGTGCCAGTAGTGGACCGGACTCGGGGGGAGAGACCCAGTACTTC.